This entry is about one T cell receptor beta chain. The CDR3 contains 14 residues. Per germline, CDR1 SGDLS and CDR2 YYNGEE. The V end lost 5 bases, the J end lost 2 bases, and 12 bases lay between the germline ends. The sample originates from a study of T cell changes during pregnancy in multiple sclerosis. Clones were read by immunoSEQ multiplex PCR, and TCRdb kept only the in-frame ones, dropping some. Here the sample spans over 25,000 clones, approximately 90% being singletons. This TCR derives from a female donor with multiple sclerosis, enrolled in a pregnancy study. V is TRBV9 and J is TRBJ2-3, with D possibly TRBD2 on 6 matching bases. The specimen was CD4+ T cells from peripheral blood mononuclear cells, collected in the first trimester of pregnancy. CDR3 amino acids: CASSQRGTTDTQYF. The CDR3 nucleotides are TGTGCCAGCAGTCAACGGGGGACCACAGATACGCAGTATTTT.